Following are 19 T cell receptor beta chains from one sample sequenced in a study of T cells in tumors after PD-1 blockade. Here immunoSEQ multiplex PCR was the method, and the copy in TCRdb shows in-frame clones only, minus some. The table includes 45,000 to 60,000 clones, 75% to 80% detected once. This specimen was PBMCs, taken before anti-PD-1 treatment. These receptors were collected from a human donor with basal cell carcinoma.

The V gene is TRBV14, the J gene TRBJ2-1; 14 bases map to TRBD2. The CDR3 is 16 amino acids. CDR1 and CDR2 from the germline V gene are SGHDN and FVKESK. V was pared by 4 bases and J by 7 bases, with 6 bases of the junction left unmatched. The CDR3 coding sequence is TGTGCCAGCAGCCTCATAGGGACTAGCGGGAGAAATGAGCAGTTCTTC. Protein product: CASSLIGTSGRNEQFF.

CDR3 nucleotides: TGTGCTAGTGGTCAGTCCGACAGACCAAATGAGCAGTTCTTC. Protein: CASGQSDRPNEQFF. The V call is TRBV12-5, the J call TRBJ2-1; D perhaps matches TRBD1 (5 bases). Trimming stripped 5 bases from V and 7 bases from J, with 15 bases between. Germline lookup yields CDR1 LGHNT and CDR2 FRNRAP. The CDR3 runs 14 residues.

The chain carries TRBV29-1 and TRBJ1-6; 10 nucleotides line up with TRBD1. Losses at the gene ends were 6 bases for V and 1 base for J; bases not matched to a gene: 6. Germline CDR1 is SQVTM and CDR2 is ANQGSEA. This CDR3 has 16 amino acids. The CDR3 here is CSVLVGQGSYNSPLHF. The CDR3 DNA sequence: TGCAGCGTCCTGGTGGGACAGGGGTCCTATAATTCACCCCTCCACTTT.

DNA for the CDR3: TGTGCCAGCAGTGAAGGTTGGGCAGGGGGCAATGAGCAGTTCTTC. Residues: CASSEGWAGGNEQFF. The V call is TRBV6-1, the J call TRBJ2-1; 7 positions match TRBD1. The CDR3 length is 15 residues. Trimming took 1 base from V and 6 from J; bases not matched to a gene: 6. Germline CDR1 reads MNHNS; CDR2 reads SASEGT.

The chain is built from TRBV10-3 and TRBJ1-5; D ambiguous. Germline V lookup: CDR1 ENHRY, CDR2 SYGVKD. V lost 0 bases to trimming and J lost 1 base, with 4 bases between them. The CDR3 length is 14 residues. The DNA for the CDR3 is TGTGCCATCAGTGAGTCGGGAAGCAATCAGCCCCAGCATTTT. The encoded protein is CAISESGSNQPQHF.

This chain uses TRBV2 with TRBJ1-1; tentative D call: TRBD1 (5 bases). Germline CDR1 SNHLY, CDR2 FYNNEI. The CDR3 loop spans 14 amino acids. V dropped 0 bases and J dropped 6 bases, with 11 bases sitting between them. The CDR3 region is CASSEALTGSEAFF. In nucleotides, the CDR3 is TGTGCCAGCAGTGAAGCCCTTACAGGTTCTGAAGCTTTCTTT. Based on the CDR3 plus reference TRBV2 and TRBJ1-1, the full variable domain is EPEVTQTPSHQVTQMGQEVILRCVPISNHLYFYWYRQILGQKVEFLVSFYNNEISEKSEIFDDQFSVERPDGSNFTLKIRSTKLEDSAMYFCASSEALTGSEAFFGQGTRLTVV.

V is TRBV5-6 and J is TRBJ1-1; weak D call: TRBD1 (5 bases). The CDR3 is 12 amino acids. V was cut by 1 base and J by 11 bases, with 12 bases left in between. Germline values: CDR1 SGHDT, CDR2 YYEEEE. The CDR3 sequence: CASSLRRQSAFF. The CDR3 DNA follows: TGTGCCAGCAGCTTGCGGAGACAGTCGGCTTTCTTT.

The V call is TRBV5-1, the J call TRBJ1-6; no reliable D call. Trimming took off 5 bases at V and 7 bases at J, with 16 bases between the two ends. CDR3 length: 15 residues. Germline V gene sequence: CDR1 SGHRS, CDR2 YFSETQ. The CDR3 loop reads CASRTSEGYNSPLHF. The CDR3 DNA sequence: TGCGCCAGCAGGACCTCCGAGGGCTACAATTCACCCCTCCACTTT.

V and J are TRBV27 and TRBJ1-4; a weak D match, TRBD1 (5 bases). This CDR3 has 14 amino acids. V was trimmed by 6 bases and J by 7 bases, leaving 15 bases between them. CDR1 MNHEY and CDR2 SMNVEV come from the germline V gene (reference sequence). CDR3 bases: TGTGCCAGCAGAAGAACCGGGACGGCTGAAAAACTGTTTTTT. It translates to CASRRTGTAEKLFF.

This clone is a singleton in its sample. The chain combines TRBV28 with TRBJ1-1, with D perhaps matching TRBD1 (6 bases). Trimming removed 3 bases at V and 1 base at J, with 12 bases between. This CDR3 contains 15 residues. The germline V gene has CDR1 MDHEN and CDR2 SYDVKM. The CDR3 region has the DNA TGTGCCAGCAGTTTCGTCTGGACAGAGAACACTGAAGCTTTCTTT. This codes for CASSFVWTENTEAFF. Full variable domain (remainder filled in from reference TRBV28 and TRBJ1-1): DVKVTQSSRYLVKRTGEKVFLECVQDMDHENMFWYRQDPGLGLRLIYFSYDVKMKEKGDIPEGYSVSREKKERFSLILESASTNQTSMYLCASSFVWTENTEAFFGQGTRLTVV.

The rearrangement links TRBV15 to TRBJ1-3; the D is unclear. Germline V gene data show CDR1 as LNHNV and CDR2 as YYDKDF (reference sequence). CDR3 size: 13 residues. V shed 0 bases and J shed 7 bases, with 7 bases lying between them. Written as DNA, the CDR3 is TGTGCCACCAGCAGAGATTCGGTTAACACCATATATTTT. The encoded protein is CATSRDSVNTIYF. Drawing the rest from reference TRBV15 and TRBJ1-3, the complete variable domain is DAMVIQNPRYQVTQFGKPVTLSCSQTLNHNVMYWYQQKSSQAPKLLFHYYDKDFNNEADTPDNFQSRRPNTSFCFLDIRSPGLGDTAMYLCATSRDSVNTIYFGEGSWLTVV.

This clone was detected only once. The genes are TRBV19 and TRBJ2-1; 11 nucleotides match TRBD2. CDR3 length: 16 residues. The junction had 11 bases not matched to a gene; V was cut back by 5 bases and J by 8 bases. CDR1 is LNHDA and CDR2 is SQIVND in the germline V gene (reference sequence). The CDR3 sequence is CASSPQTSGMSDEQFF. The CDR3 coding sequence is TGTGCCAGTAGTCCGCAGACTAGCGGGATGAGCGATGAGCAGTTCTTC.

This clone was detected only a few times. This chain connects TRBV3-1 (or the pseudogene TRBV3-2) to TRBJ2-2, with no clear D. V gave up 0 bases and J gave up 8 bases, with 1 base separating them. From germline, CDR1 is LGHDT and CDR2 YNNKEL (reference sequence). CDR3 length: 11 residues. CDR3 nucleotide sequence: TGTGCCAGCAGCCAAGAAGGGGAGCTGTTTTTT. Protein sequence: CASSQEGELFF.

CDR3 nucleotides: TGTGCCAGCAGTGCCTCCCAAGAGACCCAGTACTTC. Translating gives CASSASQETQYF. V usage is TRBV2 and J usage is TRBJ2-5; unclear D gene. The V gene lost 4 bases and the J gene lost 1 base, with 4 bases spanning the gap. Germline CDR1 and CDR2: SNHLY and FYNNEI. The length of the CDR3 is 12 residues.

The rearrangement links TRBV6-5 to TRBJ1-1; D remains unclear. Germline V gene data show CDR1 as MNHEY and CDR2 as SVGAGI. The CDR3 spans 12 residues. V dropped 3 bases and J dropped 5 bases, with 7 bases sitting between them. The DNA for the CDR3 is TGTGCCAGCAGTTATACGGGGACTGAAGCTTTCTTT. Translation: CASSYTGTEAFF.

CDR3 in amino acids: CASSFGLAGVVYYNEQFF. CDR3 DNA sequence: TGTGCCAGCAGCTTCGGACTAGCGGGGGTCGTATACTACAATGAGCAGTTCTTC. The gene calls are TRBV5-6 and TRBJ2-1, with 13 bases aligning to TRBD2. The CDR3 sequence is 18 residues long. Unmatched junction bases numbered 8, after V lost 2 bases and J lost 3 bases. From germline, CDR1 is SGHDT and CDR2 YYEEEE.

V usage is TRBV5-4 and J usage is TRBJ2-1; 10 bases align to TRBD1. CDR1 is SGHNT, CDR2 YYREEE, per germline (reference sequence). V was pared by 4 bases and J by 7 bases, with 5 bases of the junction left unmatched. The CDR3 is made up of 14 amino acids. In DNA form, the CDR3 reads TGTGCCAGCAGCCAAAGGACAGGGGGGAATGAGCAGTTCTTC. Amino acid sequence: CASSQRTGGNEQFF.

The J gene is TRBJ1-2, the V gene TRBV28; tentative D call: TRBD1 (6 bases). Germline assignment: CDR1 MDHEN and CDR2 SYDVKM. Trimming stripped 6 bases from V and 3 bases from J, with 11 bases between. This CDR3 is 13 amino acids long. CDR3 nucleotide sequence: TGTGCCAGCAGCATACAGGGACACTATGGCTACACCTTC. It is translated as CASSIQGHYGYTF.

V and J are TRBV5-4 and TRBJ2-3, with 8 bases lining up with TRBD1. The CDR3 runs to 15 residues. The trim removed 5 bases at V and 1 base at J, leaving 6 bases unmatched. The germline CDR1 and CDR2 sequences are SGHNT and YYREEE (reference sequence). CDR3 sequence: CASSRPGQGTDTQYF. For the CDR3, the DNA is TGTGCCAGCAGTCGTCCGGGACAGGGCACAGATACGCAGTATTTT.